This entry describes one TCR beta chain. The repertoire was sequenced with immunoSEQ multiplex PCR; TCRdb's copy has only in-frame clones and lacks some. Of about 150,000 clones listed, 75% to 90% are singletons. After removal of 9 bases from V and 3 bases from J, the junction contained 13 bases not matched to a gene. The CDR3 has 15 residues. CDR1 is SNHLY and CDR2 is FYNNEI in the germline V gene. This sample stems from a study of blood T cell repertoires in COVID-19. Seattle patient enrollment occurred during active infection, with longitudinal follow-up thereafter. The sequence was collected from a man younger than 35 with COVID-19, enrolled during active disease. V and J are TRBV2 and TRBJ1-1; TRBD1 matches 7 bases. Material: peripheral blood. The CDR3 here is CARRGLQGWDTEAFF. CDR3 DNA sequence: TGTGCCAGGAGAGGCTTACAGGGGTGGGACACTGAAGCTTTCTTT.